This T cell receptor beta chain was recorded in a study of graft-versus-host responses after intestinal transplantation. Study-level background: Each recipient received a multivisceral, liver-intestinal, or isolated intestinal graft. Following induction with anti-thymocyte globulin, all recipients were given tacrolimus and steroids for about three years.

Trimming left V 3 bases short and J 0 bases short, with 6 bases between. The CDR3 extends over 14 amino acids. The germline V gene encodes CDR1 MGHDK and CDR2 SYGVNS. Assay: immunoSEQ multiplex PCR; the TCRdb copy retains only in-frame clones and omits some. The sample carries more than 85,000 clones, 85% to 95% recorded once. As regards this clone: Its antigen remains unknown.

General observations from the study: GvH clones turned up in recipient marrow; some had shown up first in ileum or blood.

This sequence joins TRBV25-1 and TRBJ2-1; D is tentatively TRBD1 or TRBD2 (5 bases each). The clonotype originates from a human donor who received an intestinal transplant. The input for sequencing was unstimulated CD8+ T cells sorted from spleen or lymph node cells, taken before intestinal transplant. As DNA, the CDR3 is TGTGCCAGCAGTGAGGGGGTCTCCTACAATGAGCAGTTCTTC. Translating it yields CASSEGVSYNEQFF.